This T cell receptor (beta chain) was profiled in a study of T cell repertoires in cytomegalovirus infection. Whole-study context: It was recently identified HLA-C-restricted and well-studied HLA-B-restricted CMV epitopes that the study used.

This clonotype was detected ten times or more. Its antigen remains unidentified. TCRdb re-called the reads through MiXCR, storing one row per CDR3 protein. The sample carries over 250,000 distinct CDR3 sequences, 20% to 25% recorded once. CDR1 SGHTA and CDR2 FQGNSA come from the germline V gene. V lost 3 bases to trimming and J lost 2 bases, with 10 bases between them. The length of the CDR3 is 14 residues. Material: cultured PBMCs, obtained from culture after CMV antigen stimulation. The chain employs TRBV7-2 and TRBJ1-2, with D possibly being TRBD1 (5 bases). The TCR comes from a human donor in good health (CMV status not recorded). Some clones in this sample may be carry-over from other donors' samples. The CDR3 DNA reads as TGTGCCAGCAGCTTTTTGACAGAAAACTATGGCTACACCTTC. This encodes CASSFLTENYGYTF.